This paragraph covers one T cell receptor (beta chain) sequence. Its target is not known. The input for sorted-subset replicate PCRs was approximately 210 ng DNA, about 30,000 T cell genomes. Assay used: immunoSEQ multiplex PCR; TCRdb lists only in-frame clones, some missing. The sample carries over 950,000 clones, 70% to 80% recorded once. The data were taken from a study of shared clonotypes between healthy human individuals. General observations from the study: The study generally estimated greater richness for naive than memory subsets.

The germline V gene encodes CDR1 GTSNPN and CDR2 SVGIG (reference sequence). The CDR3 is 12 amino acids. Trimming took 1 base from V and 4 from J, leaving 5 bases between them. Sequenced material: memory CD4+ T cells from PBMCs. The subset here: CD45RA-negative fraction. V gene TRBV30 combines with J gene TRBJ1-5; D uncertain. This receptor was identified in a man aged 18 to 30 in good health. Some clones in this sample may be carry-over from other donors' samples. CDR3 sequence (DNA): TGTGCCTGGAGTGGGCAGAATCAGCCCCAGCATTTT. Translating it yields CAWSGQNQPQHF.